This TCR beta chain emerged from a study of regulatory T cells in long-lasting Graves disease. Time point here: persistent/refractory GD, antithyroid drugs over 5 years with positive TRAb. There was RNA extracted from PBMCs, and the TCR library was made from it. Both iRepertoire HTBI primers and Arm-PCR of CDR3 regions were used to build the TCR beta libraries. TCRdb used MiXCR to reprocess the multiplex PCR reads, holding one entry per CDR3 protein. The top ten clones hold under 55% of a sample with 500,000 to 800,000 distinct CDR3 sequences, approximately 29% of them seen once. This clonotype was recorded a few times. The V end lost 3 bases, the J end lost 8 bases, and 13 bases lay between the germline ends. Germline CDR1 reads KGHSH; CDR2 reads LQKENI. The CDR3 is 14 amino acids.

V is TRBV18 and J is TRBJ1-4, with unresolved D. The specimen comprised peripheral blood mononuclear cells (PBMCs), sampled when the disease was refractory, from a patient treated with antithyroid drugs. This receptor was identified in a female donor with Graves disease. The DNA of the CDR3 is TGTGCCAGCTCACCGTTGCCTAAGCAAGAAAAACTGTTTTTT. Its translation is CASSPLPKQEKLFF.